Sequencing of this T cell receptor (beta chain) was carried out in a study of blood T cell repertoires in COVID-19. CDR1 is SGDLS and CDR2 is YYNGEE in the germline V gene. CDR3 size: 14 residues. V shed 0 bases and J shed 4 bases, with 8 bases lying between them. The data were produced by immunoSEQ multiplex PCR, yet TCRdb's version contains in-frame clones alone and is incomplete. In the table there are approximately 100,000 clones, roughly nine tenths of which are singletons. The clonotype comes from a woman older than 75 with acute or convalescent COVID-19. The specimen sequenced was peripheral blood. The V and J genes are TRBV9 and TRBJ1-3; unclear D gene. In DNA, the CDR3 is TGTGCCAGCAGCGTAGTTGAGGTGGGAAACACCATATATTTT. Protein product: CASSVVEVGNTIYF.